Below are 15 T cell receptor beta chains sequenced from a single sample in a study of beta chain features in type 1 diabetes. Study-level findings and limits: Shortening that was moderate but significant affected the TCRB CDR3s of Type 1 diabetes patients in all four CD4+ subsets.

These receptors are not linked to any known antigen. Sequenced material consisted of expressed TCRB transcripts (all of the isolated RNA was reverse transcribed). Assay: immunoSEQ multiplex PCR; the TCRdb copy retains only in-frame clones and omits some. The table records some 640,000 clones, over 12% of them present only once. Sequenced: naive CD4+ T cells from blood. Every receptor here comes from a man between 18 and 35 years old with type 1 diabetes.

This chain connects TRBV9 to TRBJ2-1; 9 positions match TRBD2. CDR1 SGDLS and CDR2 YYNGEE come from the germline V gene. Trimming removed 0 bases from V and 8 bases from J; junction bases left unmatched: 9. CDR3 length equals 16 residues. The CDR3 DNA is TGTGCCAGCAGCGTAGAAGCTAGCGGGATTCAGGATGAGCAGTTCTTC. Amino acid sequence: CASSVEASGIQDEQFF.

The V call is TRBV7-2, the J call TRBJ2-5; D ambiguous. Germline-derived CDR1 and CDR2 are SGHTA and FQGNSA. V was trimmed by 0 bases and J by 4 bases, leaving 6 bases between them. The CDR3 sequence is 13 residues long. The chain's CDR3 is CASSLAYPETQYF. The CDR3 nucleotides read TGTGCCAGCAGCTTAGCTTACCCAGAGACCCAGTACTTC.

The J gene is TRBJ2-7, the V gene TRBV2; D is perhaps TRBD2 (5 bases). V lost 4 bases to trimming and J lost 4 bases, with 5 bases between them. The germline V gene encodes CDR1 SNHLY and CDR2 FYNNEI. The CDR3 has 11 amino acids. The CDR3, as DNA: TGTGCCAGCAGTGGGGAGTACGAGCAGTACTTC. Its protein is CASSGEYEQYF.

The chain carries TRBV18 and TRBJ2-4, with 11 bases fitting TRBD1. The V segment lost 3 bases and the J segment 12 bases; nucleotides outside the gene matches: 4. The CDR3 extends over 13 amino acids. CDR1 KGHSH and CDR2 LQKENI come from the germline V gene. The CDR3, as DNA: TGTGCCAGCTCACCCAGGGACAGGGGGAATCAGTACTTC. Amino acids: CASSPRDRGNQYF. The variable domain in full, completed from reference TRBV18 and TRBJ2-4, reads NAGVMQNPRHLVRRRGQEARLRCSPMKGHSHVYWYRQLPEEGLKFMVYLQKENIIDESGMPKERFSAEFPKEGPSILRIQQVVRGDSAAYFCASSPRDRGNQYFGAGTRLSVL.

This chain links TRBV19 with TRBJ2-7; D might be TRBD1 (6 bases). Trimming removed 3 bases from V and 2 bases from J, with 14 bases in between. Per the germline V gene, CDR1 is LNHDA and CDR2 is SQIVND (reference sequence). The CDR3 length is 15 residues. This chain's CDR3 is CASSMSRRGTYEQYF. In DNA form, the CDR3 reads TGTGCCAGTAGTATGTCCCGCAGGGGAACCTACGAGCAGTACTTC.

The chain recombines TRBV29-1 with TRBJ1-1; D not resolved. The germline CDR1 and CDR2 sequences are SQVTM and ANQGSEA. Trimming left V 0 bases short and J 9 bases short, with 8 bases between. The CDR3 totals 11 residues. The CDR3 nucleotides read TGCAGCGTTGAAGATCTGACGAAAGCTTTCTTT. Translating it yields CSVEDLTKAFF.

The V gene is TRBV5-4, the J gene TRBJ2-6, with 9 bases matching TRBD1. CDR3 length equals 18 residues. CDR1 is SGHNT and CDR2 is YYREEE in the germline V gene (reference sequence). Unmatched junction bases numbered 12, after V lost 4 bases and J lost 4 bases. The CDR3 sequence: CASSPTLQGASGANVLTF. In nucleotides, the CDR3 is TGTGCCAGCAGCCCAACCTTACAGGGGGCTTCGGGGGCCAACGTCCTGACTTTC.

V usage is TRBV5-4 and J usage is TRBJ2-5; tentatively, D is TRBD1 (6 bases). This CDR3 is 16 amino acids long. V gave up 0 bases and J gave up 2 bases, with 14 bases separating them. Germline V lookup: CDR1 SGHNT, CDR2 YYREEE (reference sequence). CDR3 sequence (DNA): TGTGCCAGCAGCTTGGAGGGACAAGAAAGGCAAGAGACCCAGTACTTC. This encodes CASSLEGQERQETQYF.

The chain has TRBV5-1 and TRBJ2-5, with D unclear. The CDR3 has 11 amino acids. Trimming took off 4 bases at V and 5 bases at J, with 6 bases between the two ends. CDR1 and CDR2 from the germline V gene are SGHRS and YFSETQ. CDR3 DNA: TGCGCCAGCAGCCGGGCGGAGACCCAGTACTTC. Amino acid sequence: CASSRAETQYF.

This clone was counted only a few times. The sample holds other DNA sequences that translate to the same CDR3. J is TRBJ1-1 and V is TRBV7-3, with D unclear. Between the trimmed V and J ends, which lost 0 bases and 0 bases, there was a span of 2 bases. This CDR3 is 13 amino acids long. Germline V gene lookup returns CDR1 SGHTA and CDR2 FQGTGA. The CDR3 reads CASSLTLNTEAFF. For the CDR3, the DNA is TGTGCCAGCAGCTTAACCCTGAACACTGAAGCTTTCTTT.

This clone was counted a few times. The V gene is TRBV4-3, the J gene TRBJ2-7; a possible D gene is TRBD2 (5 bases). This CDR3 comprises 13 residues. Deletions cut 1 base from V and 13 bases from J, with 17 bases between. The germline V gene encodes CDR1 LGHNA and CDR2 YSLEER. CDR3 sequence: CASSQVLGGACYF. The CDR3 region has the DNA TGCGCCAGCAGCCAAGTTCTCGGAGGAGCATGCTACTTC.

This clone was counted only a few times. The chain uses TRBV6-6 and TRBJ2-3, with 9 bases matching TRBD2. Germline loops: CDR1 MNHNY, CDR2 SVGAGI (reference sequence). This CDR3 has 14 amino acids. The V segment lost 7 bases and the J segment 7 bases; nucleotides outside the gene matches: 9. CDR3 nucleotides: TGTGCCAGCACCGCGGGGGGGGGCCCTTATACGCAGTATTTT. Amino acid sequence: CASTAGGGPYTQYF.

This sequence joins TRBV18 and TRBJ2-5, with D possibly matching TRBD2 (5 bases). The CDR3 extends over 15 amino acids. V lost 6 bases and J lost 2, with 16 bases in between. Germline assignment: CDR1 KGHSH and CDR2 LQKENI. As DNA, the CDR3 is TGTGCCAGCTCTCCTGCTTCGGGAAAGCAAGAGACCCAGTACTTC. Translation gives CASSPASGKQETQYF.

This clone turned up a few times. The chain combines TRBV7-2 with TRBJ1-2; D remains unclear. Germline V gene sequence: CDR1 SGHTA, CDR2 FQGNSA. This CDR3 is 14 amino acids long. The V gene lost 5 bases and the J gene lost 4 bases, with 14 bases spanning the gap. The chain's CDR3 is CASSPERPAYGYTF. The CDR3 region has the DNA TGTGCCAGCAGCCCCGAACGGCCCGCCTATGGCTACACCTTC.

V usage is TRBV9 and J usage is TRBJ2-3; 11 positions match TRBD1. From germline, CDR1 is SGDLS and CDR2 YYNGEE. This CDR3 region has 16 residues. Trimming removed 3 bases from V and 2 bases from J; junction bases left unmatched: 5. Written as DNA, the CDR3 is TGTGCCAGCAGCGGGGGACAGGGGGTTTCCACAGATACGCAGTATTTT. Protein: CASSGGQGVSTDTQYF. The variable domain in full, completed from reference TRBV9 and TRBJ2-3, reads DSGVTQTPKHLITATGQRVTLRCSPRSGDLSVYWYQQSLDQGLQFLIQYYNGEERAKGNILERFSAQQFPDLHSELNLSSLELGDSALYFCASSGGQGVSTDTQYFGPGTRLTVL.